This TCR beta chain stems from a study of CD8 T cells in Susac syndrome. A quantity of about 0.5 to 1 ug RNA underwent reverse transcription using random hexamers. MiXCR was run by TCRdb on the immunoSEQ multiplex PCR reads, yielding one entry per CDR3 protein. The sample has some 120,000 distinct CDR3 sequences, about 95% seen once; the top ten hold around 0.12%. CD8+ and CD4+ T cells circulating in blood were sequenced for TCR beta. The source of this sequence is a human donor in good health. The specimen sequenced was CD4+ T cells from PBMCs.

The CDR3 reads CASSITEAGYEQYF. The CDR3 coding sequence is TGTGCCAGCAGTATAACTGAAGCGGGCTACGAGCAGTACTTC. The V call is TRBV6-1, the J call TRBJ2-7, with D maybe TRBD2 (6 bases). CDR3 length: 14 residues. The germline gives CDR1 MNHNS, CDR2 SASEGT. V lost 5 bases and J lost 3, with 14 bases in between.